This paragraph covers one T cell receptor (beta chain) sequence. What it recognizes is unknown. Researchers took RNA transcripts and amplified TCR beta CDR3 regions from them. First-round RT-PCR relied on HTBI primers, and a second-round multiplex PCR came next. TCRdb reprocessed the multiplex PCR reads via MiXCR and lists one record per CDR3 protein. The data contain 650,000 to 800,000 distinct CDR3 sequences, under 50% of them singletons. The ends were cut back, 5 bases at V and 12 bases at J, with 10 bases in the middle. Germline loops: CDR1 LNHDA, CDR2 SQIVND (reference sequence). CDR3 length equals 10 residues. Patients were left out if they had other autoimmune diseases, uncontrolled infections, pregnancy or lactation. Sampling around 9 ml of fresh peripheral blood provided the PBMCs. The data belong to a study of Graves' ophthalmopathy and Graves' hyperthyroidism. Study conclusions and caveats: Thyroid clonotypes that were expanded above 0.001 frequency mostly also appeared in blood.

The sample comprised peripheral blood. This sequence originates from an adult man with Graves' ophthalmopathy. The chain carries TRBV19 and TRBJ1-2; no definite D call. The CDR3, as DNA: TGTGCCAGTAGTTACAGTGGAAACACCTTC. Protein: CASSYSGNTF.